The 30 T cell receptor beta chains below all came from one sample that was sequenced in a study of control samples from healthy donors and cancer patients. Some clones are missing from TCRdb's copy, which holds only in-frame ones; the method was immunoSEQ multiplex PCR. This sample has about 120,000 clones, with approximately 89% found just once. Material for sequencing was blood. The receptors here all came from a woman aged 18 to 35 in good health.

This CDR3 reads CATSDEGFAQYF. In DNA form, the CDR3 reads TGTGCCACCAGTGATGAAGGCTTCGCGCAGTACTTC. The V gene is TRBV24-1, the J gene TRBJ2-7; D is unresolved. This CDR3 has 12 residues. Germline V CDR1 and CDR2: KGHDR, SFDVKD. V lost 3 bases and J 9 bases, leaving 11 bases between the germline ends.

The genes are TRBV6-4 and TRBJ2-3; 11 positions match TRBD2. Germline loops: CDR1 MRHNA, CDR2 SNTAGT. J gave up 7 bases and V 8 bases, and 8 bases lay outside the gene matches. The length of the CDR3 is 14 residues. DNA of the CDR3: TGTGCCAGCGACCGACTAGCGGGGAAACATACGCAGTATTTT. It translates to CASDRLAGKHTQYF.

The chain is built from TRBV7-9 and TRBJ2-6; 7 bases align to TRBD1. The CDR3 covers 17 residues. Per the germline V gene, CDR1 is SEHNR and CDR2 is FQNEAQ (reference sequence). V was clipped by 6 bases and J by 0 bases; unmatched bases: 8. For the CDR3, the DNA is TGTGCCAGCAGTCTTGCAACAGGGGTCTCTGGGGCCAACGTCCTGACTTTC. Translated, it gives CASSLATGVSGANVLTF.

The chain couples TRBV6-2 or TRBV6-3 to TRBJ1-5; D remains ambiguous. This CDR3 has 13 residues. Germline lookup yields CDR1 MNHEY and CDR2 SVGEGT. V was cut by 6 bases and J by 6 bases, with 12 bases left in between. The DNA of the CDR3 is TGTGCCAGCAGCCCCTCGGGGATTCAGCCCCAGCATTTT. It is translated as CASSPSGIQPQHF.

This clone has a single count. The CDR3 reads CASSQGWGRGNEKLFF. For the CDR3, the DNA is TGCGCCAGCAGCCAAGGATGGGGCAGGGGCAATGAAAAACTGTTTTTT. The chain combines TRBV4-1 with TRBJ1-4, with a possible D match to TRBD1 (6 bases). V was trimmed by 1 base and J by 5 bases, leaving 14 bases between them. The CDR3 extends over 16 amino acids. Germline V gene sequence: CDR1 MGHRA, CDR2 YSYEKL.

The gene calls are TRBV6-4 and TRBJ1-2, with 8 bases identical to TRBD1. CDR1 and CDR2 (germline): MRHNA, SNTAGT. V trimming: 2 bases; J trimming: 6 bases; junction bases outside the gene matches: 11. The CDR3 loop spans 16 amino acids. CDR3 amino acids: CASSDGIGQGLDGYTF. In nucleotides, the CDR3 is TGTGCCAGCAGTGACGGGATCGGACAGGGCTTGGATGGCTACACCTTC.

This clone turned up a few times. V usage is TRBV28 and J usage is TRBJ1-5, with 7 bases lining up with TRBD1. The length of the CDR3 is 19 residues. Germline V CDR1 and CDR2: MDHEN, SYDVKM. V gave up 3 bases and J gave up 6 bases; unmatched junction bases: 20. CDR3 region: CASSFTGSGTTGRFQPQHF. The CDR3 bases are TGTGCCAGCAGTTTTACGGGGAGTGGGACGACAGGGAGATTTCAGCCCCAGCATTTT. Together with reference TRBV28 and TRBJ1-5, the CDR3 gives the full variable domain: DVKVTQSSRYLVKRTGEKVFLECVQDMDHENMFWYRQDPGLGLRLIYFSYDVKMKEKGDIPEGYSVSREKKERFSLILESASTNQTSMYLCASSFTGSGTTGRFQPQHFGDGTRLSIL.

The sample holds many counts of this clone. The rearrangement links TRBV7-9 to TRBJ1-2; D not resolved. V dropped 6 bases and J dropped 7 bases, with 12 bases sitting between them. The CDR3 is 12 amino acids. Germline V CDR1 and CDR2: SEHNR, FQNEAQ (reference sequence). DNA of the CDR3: TGTGCCAGCAGACCCCGAGGGTCTGGCTACACCTTC. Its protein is CASRPRGSGYTF.

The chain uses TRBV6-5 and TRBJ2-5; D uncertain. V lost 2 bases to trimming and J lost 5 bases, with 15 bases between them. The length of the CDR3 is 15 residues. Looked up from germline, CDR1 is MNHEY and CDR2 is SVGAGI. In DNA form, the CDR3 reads TGTGCCAGCAGTTACCTGACACCCCCCGGGGAGACCCAGTACTTC. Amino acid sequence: CASSYLTPPGETQYF.

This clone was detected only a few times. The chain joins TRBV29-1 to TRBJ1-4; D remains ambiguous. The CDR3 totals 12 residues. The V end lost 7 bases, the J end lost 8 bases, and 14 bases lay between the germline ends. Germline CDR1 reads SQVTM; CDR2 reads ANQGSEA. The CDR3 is CSARGLGEKLFF. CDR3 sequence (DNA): TGCAGCGCTCGGGGTTTGGGGGAAAAACTGTTTTTT.

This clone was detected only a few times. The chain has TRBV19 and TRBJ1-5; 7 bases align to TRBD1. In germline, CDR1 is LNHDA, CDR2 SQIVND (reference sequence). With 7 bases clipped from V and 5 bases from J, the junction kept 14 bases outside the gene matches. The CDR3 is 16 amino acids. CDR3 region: CASTERATGRDQPQHF. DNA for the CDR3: TGTGCCAGTACCGAACGAGCGACAGGGAGGGATCAGCCCCAGCATTTT.

CDR3 sequence: CASRETGAGYEQYF. Written as DNA, the CDR3 is TGTGCCAGCAGAGAGACAGGGGCCGGCTACGAGCAGTACTTC. The chain links TRBV2 to TRBJ2-7; 8 bases align to TRBD1. CDR1 and CDR2 from the germline V gene are SNHLY and FYNNEI. CDR3 length: 14 amino acids. With V trimmed by 6 bases and J by 3 bases, 7 bases remained unmatched. Looking up the rest from reference TRBV2 and TRBJ2-7 gives the full variable domain: EPEVTQTPSHQVTQMGQEVILRCVPISNHLYFYWYRQILGQKVEFLVSFYNNEISEKSEIFDDQFSVERPDGSNFTLKIRSTKLEDSAMYFCASRETGAGYEQYFGPGTRLTVT.

The CDR3 spells CASSQEGDYGYTF. Written as DNA, the CDR3 is TGTGCCAGCAGCCAAGAGGGTGATTATGGCTACACCTTC. The chain is built from TRBV3-1 (or the pseudogene TRBV3-2) and TRBJ1-2; D not resolved. This CDR3 region has 13 residues. Trimming took 0 bases from V and 5 from J, leaving 7 bases between them. In germline, CDR1 is LGHDT, CDR2 YNNKEL (reference sequence).

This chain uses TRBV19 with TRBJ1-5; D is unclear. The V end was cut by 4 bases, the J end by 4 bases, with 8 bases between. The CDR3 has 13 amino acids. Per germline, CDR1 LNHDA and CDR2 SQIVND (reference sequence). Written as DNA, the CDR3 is TGTGCCAGTAGTAGGGCAGGTAATCAGCCCCAGCATTTT. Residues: CASSRAGNQPQHF.

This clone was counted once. The CDR3 coding sequence is TGCAGCGTAGAAATGGGGGGGCGCGTTCAGTCAGATACGCAGTATTTT. This translates into CSVEMGGRVQSDTQYF. The chain employs TRBV29-1 and TRBJ2-3; the D gene is possibly TRBD2 (7 bases). There are 16 residues in the CDR3. Germline CDR1 SQVTM, CDR2 ANQGSEA. The ends were cut back, 6 bases at V and 4 bases at J, with 23 bases in the middle.

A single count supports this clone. CDR3 sequence: CASNRQGQNSPLHF. Written as DNA, the CDR3 is TGTGCCAGCAATCGACAGGGGCAAAATTCACCCCTCCACTTT. This rearrangement joins TRBV28 to TRBJ1-6; TRBD1 matches 8 bases. The CDR3 consists of 14 residues. Germline loops: CDR1 MDHEN, CDR2 SYDVKM. V shed 7 bases, J shed 7 bases, and the junction held 6 bases outside the gene matches.

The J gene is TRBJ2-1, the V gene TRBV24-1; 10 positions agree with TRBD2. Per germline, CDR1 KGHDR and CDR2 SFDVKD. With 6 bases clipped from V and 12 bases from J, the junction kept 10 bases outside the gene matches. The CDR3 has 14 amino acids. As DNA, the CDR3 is TGTGCCACCAGTAAAAGCGGGGGGGTTAAGGGGCAGTTCTTC. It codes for CATSKSGGVKGQFF.

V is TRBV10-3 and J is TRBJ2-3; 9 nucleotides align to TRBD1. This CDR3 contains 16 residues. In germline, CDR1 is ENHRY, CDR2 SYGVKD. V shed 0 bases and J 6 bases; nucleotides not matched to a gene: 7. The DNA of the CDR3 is TGTGCCATCAGTGAGTCATGGGACAGGGTAATTGATACGCAGTATTTT. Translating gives CAISESWDRVIDTQYF.

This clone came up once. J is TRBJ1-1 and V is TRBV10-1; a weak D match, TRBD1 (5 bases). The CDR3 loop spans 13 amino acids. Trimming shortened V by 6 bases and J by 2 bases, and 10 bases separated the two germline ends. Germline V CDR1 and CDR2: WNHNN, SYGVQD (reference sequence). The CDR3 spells CASRDNLNTEAFF. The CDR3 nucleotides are TGCGCCAGCAGGGACAACTTAAACACTGAAGCTTTCTTT.

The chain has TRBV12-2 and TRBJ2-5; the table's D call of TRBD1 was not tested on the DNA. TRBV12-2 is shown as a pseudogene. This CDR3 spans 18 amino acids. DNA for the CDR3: TGTGCAAGTCGCTTAGCCCCTCCAGATAGGCACAGGGGAAAGACCCAGTACTTC. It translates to CASRLAPPDRHRGKTQYF.

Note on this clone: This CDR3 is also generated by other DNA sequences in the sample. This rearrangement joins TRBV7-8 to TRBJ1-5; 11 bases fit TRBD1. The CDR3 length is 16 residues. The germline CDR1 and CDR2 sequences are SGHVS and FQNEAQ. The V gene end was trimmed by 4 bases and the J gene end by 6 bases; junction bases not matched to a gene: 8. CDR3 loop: CASSSRTGGRGQPQHF. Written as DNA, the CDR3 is TGTGCCAGCAGCTCGAGGACAGGGGGCAGGGGTCAGCCCCAGCATTTT. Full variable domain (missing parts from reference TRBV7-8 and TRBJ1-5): GAGVSQSPRYKVAKRGQDVALRCDPISGHVSLFWYQQALGQGPEFLTYFQNEAQLDKSGLPSDRFFAERPEGSVSTLKIQRTQQEDSAVYLCASSSRTGGRGQPQHFGDGTRLSIL.

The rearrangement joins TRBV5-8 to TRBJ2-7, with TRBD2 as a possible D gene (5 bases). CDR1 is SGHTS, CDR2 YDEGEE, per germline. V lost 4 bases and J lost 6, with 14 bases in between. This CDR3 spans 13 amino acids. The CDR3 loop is CASSARGRGEQYF. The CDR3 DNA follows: TGTGCCAGCAGCGCCCGTGGACGGGGCGAGCAGTACTTC.

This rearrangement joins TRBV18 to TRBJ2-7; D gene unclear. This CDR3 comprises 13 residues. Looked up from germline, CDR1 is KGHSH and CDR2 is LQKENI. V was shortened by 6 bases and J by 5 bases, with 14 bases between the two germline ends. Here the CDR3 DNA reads TGTGCCAGCTCGCTCTCAGGCGGCGACGAGCAGTACTTC. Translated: CASSLSGGDEQYF.

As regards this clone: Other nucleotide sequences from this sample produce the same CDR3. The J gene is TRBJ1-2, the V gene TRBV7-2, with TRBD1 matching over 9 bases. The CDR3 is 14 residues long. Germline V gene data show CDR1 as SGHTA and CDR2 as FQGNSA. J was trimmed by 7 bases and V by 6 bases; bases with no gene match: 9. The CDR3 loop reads CASRRTGEIGGYTF. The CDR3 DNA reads TGTGCCAGCAGACGGACAGGGGAAATTGGTGGCTACACCTTC. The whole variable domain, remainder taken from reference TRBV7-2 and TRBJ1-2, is GAGVSQSPSNKVTEKGKDVELRCDPISGHTALYWYRQSLGQGLEFLIYFQGNSAPDKSGLPSDRFSAERTGGSVSTLTIQRTQQEDSAVYLCASRRTGEIGGYTFGSGTRLTVV.

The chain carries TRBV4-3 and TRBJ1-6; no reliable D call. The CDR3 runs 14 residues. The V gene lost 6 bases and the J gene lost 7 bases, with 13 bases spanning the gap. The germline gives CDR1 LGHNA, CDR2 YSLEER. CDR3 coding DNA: TGCGCCAGCAGTCAGAACAGTCAAAATTCACCCCTCCACTTT. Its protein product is CASSQNSQNSPLHF.

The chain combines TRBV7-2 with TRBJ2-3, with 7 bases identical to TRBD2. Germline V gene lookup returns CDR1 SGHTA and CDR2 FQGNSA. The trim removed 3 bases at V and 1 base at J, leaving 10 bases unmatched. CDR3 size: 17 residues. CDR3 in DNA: TGTGCCAGCAGCTTGTGGATGGGGAGGGAGGGCACAGATACGCAGTATTTT. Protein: CASSLWMGREGTDTQYF.

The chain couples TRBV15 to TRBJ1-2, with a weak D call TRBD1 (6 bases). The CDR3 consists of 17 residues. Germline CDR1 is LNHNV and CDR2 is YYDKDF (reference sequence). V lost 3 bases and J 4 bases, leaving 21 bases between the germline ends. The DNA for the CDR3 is TGTGCCACCAGCAGTATAAGGGCCAGGGGTTTGGGCTATGGCTACACCTTC. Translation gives CATSSIRARGLGYGYTF.

The CDR3: CASSSGQGISNTEAFF. The CDR3 coding sequence is TGTGCCAGTAGTAGCGGACAGGGGATATCGAACACTGAAGCTTTCTTT. The rearrangement joins TRBV19 to TRBJ1-1, with 9 bases aligning to TRBD1. V dropped 4 bases and J dropped 1; count of bases not matched to a gene: 7. Germline V gene lookup returns CDR1 LNHDA and CDR2 SQIVND (reference sequence). This CDR3 comprises 16 residues.

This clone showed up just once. The CDR3 loop is CAISVFGPDTYEQYF. Written as DNA, the CDR3 is TGTGCCATCAGTGTATTTGGACCGGACACCTACGAGCAGTACTTC. The chain employs TRBV10-3 and TRBJ2-7; tentative D call: TRBD1 (5 bases). Germline V gene sequence: CDR1 ENHRY, CDR2 SYGVKD. This CDR3 is 15 amino acids long. Trimming took off 4 bases at V and 2 bases at J, with 15 bases between the two ends.

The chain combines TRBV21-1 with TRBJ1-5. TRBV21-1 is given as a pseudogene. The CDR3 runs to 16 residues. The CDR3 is CASSNKLGSSNQPQHF. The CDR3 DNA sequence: TGTGCCAGCAGCAACAAGCTGGGGTCGAGCAATCAGCCCCAGCATTTT.